One and the same sample provided the 27 T cell receptor beta chains below, sequenced in a study of response to subunit inactivated influenza vaccine. TCRdb ran MiXCR on the RT-PCR reads and lists one entry per CDR3 protein. The table lists approximately 500,000 distinct CDR3 sequences, 12% to 15% of them singletons. The sample here was PBMCs from blood, taken about 11 days after vaccination. The receptors shown here come from a man in his fifties who received an inactivated influenza vaccine.

This clonotype was seen a handful of times. The gene calls are TRBV2 and TRBJ1-1; no clear D. CDR3 length equals 15 residues. V lost 5 bases and J lost 5, with 18 bases in between. Germline CDR1 and CDR2: SNHLY and FYNNEI. The CDR3 bases are TGTGCCAGCAGTCCGGCCCGATCTGGGTGGACTGAAGCTTTCTTT. Its protein product is CASSPARSGWTEAFF.

This clonotype was found a few times. The chain is built from TRBV14 and TRBJ2-7; no clear D gene. The germline V gene encodes CDR1 SGHDN and CDR2 FVKESK. The CDR3 is 13 residues long. V lost 1 base and J lost 6, with 10 bases in between. The CDR3 DNA sequence: TGTGCCAGCAGCCAAGCTTTATGGACCGAGCAGTACTTC. This translates into CASSQALWTEQYF.

In this sample, this clonotype turned up many times. The chain's CDR3 is CASSQDGTGNEKLFF. CDR3 bases: TGTGCCAGCAGCCAAGACGGGACAGGCAATGAAAAACTGTTTTTT. The chain uses TRBV3-1 and TRBJ1-4; the match to TRBD1 covers 8 bases. The CDR3 extends over 15 amino acids. CDR1 LGHDT and CDR2 YNNKEL come from the germline V gene (reference sequence). The J segment lost 5 bases and the V segment lost 0 bases, leaving 2 bases of the junction unmatched.

J is TRBJ2-5 and V is TRBV11-2; 8 bases line up with TRBD1. Germline V lookup: CDR1 SGHAT, CDR2 FQNNGV. The trim removed 2 bases at V and 10 bases at J, leaving 6 bases unmatched. The CDR3 runs 13 residues. CDR3: CASSLRLQGDQYF. The CDR3 nucleotides read TGTGCCAGCAGCTTACGTCTACAGGGGGACCAGTACTTC.

V is TRBV19 and J is TRBJ1-3, with D uncertain. CDR1 and CDR2 from the germline V gene are LNHDA and SQIVND (reference sequence). CDR3 length: 12 amino acids. The V and J ends lost 5 bases and 4 bases respectively, with 6 bases between them. CDR3 amino acids: CASSAVGNTIYF. Here the CDR3 DNA reads TGTGCCAGTAGTGCGGTCGGAAACACCATATATTTT.

The rearrangement uses TRBV20-1 and TRBJ2-7, with TRBD1 as a possible D gene (6 bases). Germline V gene data show CDR1 as DFQATT and CDR2 as SNEGSKA (reference sequence). There are 15 residues in the CDR3. Trimming took off 0 bases at V and 4 bases at J, with 16 bases between the two ends. This CDR3 is CSAREWQGLRYEQYF. CDR3 sequence (DNA): TGCAGTGCTAGAGAATGGCAGGGGTTGAGGTACGAGCAGTACTTC.

This chain uses TRBV12-3 or TRBV12-4 with TRBJ1-2; perhaps TRBD1 as D (6 bases). V lost 4 bases to trimming and J lost 7 bases, with 13 bases between them. CDR3 length: 13 residues. This CDR3 reads CASSSHARGGYTF. The CDR3 bases are TGTGCCAGCAGTTCCCATGCCAGGGGTGGCTACACCTTC.

This clonotype was found a few times. This chain uses TRBV5-1 with TRBJ2-4, with 7 bases lining up with TRBD2. The CDR3 sequence is 17 residues long. Trimming took 4 bases from V and 0 from J; bases not matched to a gene: 10. Per germline, CDR1 SGHRS and CDR2 YFSETQ. The CDR3 region is CASSPGGGVLAKNIQYF. CDR3 DNA sequence: TGCGCCAGCAGCCCGGGCGGGGGAGTTCTAGCCAAAAACATTCAGTACTTC.

This clonotype has a handful of counts. This chain connects TRBV19 to TRBJ1-1; D remains unclear. The V gene lost 6 bases and the J gene lost 1 base, with 12 bases spanning the gap. Germline-derived CDR1 and CDR2 are LNHDA and SQIVND (reference sequence). The CDR3 runs 14 residues. The CDR3 reads CASRTWKGNTEAFF. CDR3 bases: TGTGCCAGTAGGACGTGGAAGGGGAACACTGAAGCTTTCTTT.

This clonotype showed up many times. This chain uses TRBV29-1 with TRBJ2-1, with 10 nucleotides matching TRBD1. Trimming took 6 bases from V and 7 from J; bases not matched to a gene: 6. In germline, CDR1 is SQVTM, CDR2 ANQGSEA. This CDR3 has 13 amino acids. CDR3 sequence: CSVGQGRRNEQFF. The CDR3 DNA reads as TGCAGCGTGGGACAGGGGAGGAGGAATGAGCAGTTCTTC.

This clonotype showed up just a few times. The J gene is TRBJ2-5, the V gene TRBV10-2; TRBD1 matches 8 bases. The CDR3 has 13 residues. In germline, CDR1 is WSHSY, CDR2 SAAADI. V lost 4 bases to trimming and J lost 4 bases; unmatched junction nucleotides: 2. The CDR3 sequence: CASSGTGIETQYF. The CDR3 DNA reads TGCGCCAGCAGTGGGACAGGGATAGAGACCCAGTACTTC.

The J gene is TRBJ1-1, the V gene TRBV7-6, with D possibly being TRBD1 (5 bases). Per germline, CDR1 SGHVS and CDR2 FNYEAQ. Trimming removed 6 bases from V and 2 bases from J, with 16 bases in between. The CDR3 runs 15 residues. The CDR3 coding sequence is TGTGCCAGCAGTCCCGGGCGGGGGACTAACACTGAAGCTTTCTTT. Encoded protein: CASSPGRGTNTEAFF.

This clonotype was observed a few times. The chain has TRBV7-9 and TRBJ2-5; D is tentatively TRBD1 or TRBD2 (6 bases each). V lost 10 bases and J 4 bases, leaving 16 bases between the germline ends. Looked up from germline, CDR1 is SEHNR and CDR2 is FQNEAQ (reference sequence). This CDR3 region has 13 residues. The CDR3 DNA sequence: TGTGCCACACGGGGGCTCGGGGGAGAGACCCAGTACTTC. It is translated as CATRGLGGETQYF.

This clonotype was recorded at least ten times. The rearrangement uses TRBV29-1 and TRBJ1-4, with unresolved D. V lost 4 bases and J 2 bases, leaving 11 bases between the germline ends. This CDR3 has 14 amino acids. Germline CDR1 and CDR2: SQVTM and ANQGSEA. CDR3 sequence: CSVGEGATNEKLFF. CDR3 nucleotide sequence: TGCAGCGTTGGCGAGGGAGCCACTAATGAAAAACTGTTTTTT. The full variable domain, its missing parts supplied by reference TRBV29-1 and TRBJ1-4, is SAVISQKPSRDICQRGTSLTIQCQVDSQVTMMFWYRQQPGQSLTLIATANQGSEATYESGFVIDKFPISRPNLTFSTLTVSNMSPEDSSIYLCSVGEGATNEKLFFGSGTQLSVL.

This clonotype has ten or more counts. The V gene is TRBV12-3 or TRBV12-4, the J gene TRBJ2-7, with D unresolved. The CDR3 loop spans 14 amino acids. V was trimmed by 1 base and J by 3 bases, leaving 10 bases between them. This chain's CDR3 is CASSLGTLNYEQYF. CDR3 DNA sequence: TGTGCCAGCAGTTTAGGGACCTTAAACTACGAGCAGTACTTC.

Written as DNA, the CDR3 is TGTGCCACCCCCCCCGATGAGCAGTTCTTC. Protein product: CATPPDEQFF. The chain combines TRBV7-6 with TRBJ2-1; no reliable D call. The CDR3 is 10 amino acids. V was shortened by 10 bases and J by 8 bases, with 9 bases between the two germline ends. Per the germline V gene, CDR1 is SGHVS and CDR2 is FNYEAQ.

The chain employs TRBV5-4 and TRBJ1-2, with D perhaps TRBD1 (6 bases). Trimming pared 2 bases from V and 1 base from J, leaving 9 bases between. This CDR3 is built from 14 residues. Germline V gene data show CDR1 as SGHNT and CDR2 as YYREEE (reference sequence). The DNA of the CDR3 is TGTGCCAGCAGCTTCGAGGACAGTAACTATGGCTACACCTTC. Encoded protein: CASSFEDSNYGYTF. The full variable domain, its missing parts supplied by reference TRBV5-4 and TRBJ1-2, is ETGVTQSPTHLIKTRGQQVTLRCSSQSGHNTVSWYQQALGQGPQFIFQYYREEENGRGNFPPRFSGLQFPNYSSELNVNALELDDSALYLCASSFEDSNYGYTFGSGTRLTVV.

This clonotype was seen a handful of times. The rearrangement joins TRBV7-8 to TRBJ1-6, with 7 bases that match TRBD1. The CDR3 totals 14 residues. Germline loops: CDR1 SGHVS, CDR2 FQNEAQ. V shed 4 bases and J 3 bases; nucleotides not matched to a gene: 0. The CDR3 loop reads CASSWDSYNSPLHF. The CDR3 DNA sequence: TGTGCCAGCAGCTGGGACAGCTATAATTCACCCCTCCACTTT.

This clonotype was seen a handful of times. The rearrangement uses TRBV5-1 and TRBJ1-1; 7 positions match TRBD1. Germline lookup yields CDR1 SGHRS and CDR2 YFSETQ. The ends lost 0 bases at V and 4 bases at J; junction bases unmatched: 3. The CDR3 runs to 14 residues. The CDR3 coding sequence is TGCGCCAGCAGCTTGGAGGCAGGGGGCACTGAAGCTTTCTTT. As protein: CASSLEAGGTEAFF.

The CDR3 protein is CASRQGARMFF. Here the CDR3 DNA reads TGTGCCAGCAGACAAGGGGCGAGGATGTTCTTC. The V gene is TRBV12-3 or TRBV12-4, the J gene TRBJ2-1, with D tentatively TRBD1 (5 bases). This CDR3 comprises 11 residues. V lost 6 bases, J lost 15 bases, and 15 bases lay in between.

DNA of the CDR3: TGTGCCAGCAGTGGGGGGGGTAAGACCCAGTACTTC. Protein: CASSGGGKTQYF. The chain joins TRBV6-1 to TRBJ2-5; 7 bases align to TRBD2. The CDR3 extends over 12 amino acids. V lost 4 bases, J lost 6 bases, and 2 bases stayed unmatched. In germline, CDR1 is MNHNS, CDR2 SASEGT.

There are many counts of this clonotype. The chain employs TRBV20-1 and TRBJ2-3, with 11 bases matching TRBD2. V lost 5 bases, J lost 2 bases, and 6 bases stayed unmatched. This CDR3 contains 15 residues. Per germline, CDR1 DFQATT and CDR2 SNEGSKA (reference sequence). DNA of the CDR3: TGCAGTGCTCCCGGGACTAGCGGCTACACAGATACGCAGTATTTT. Its translation is CSAPGTSGYTDTQYF.

This chain joins TRBV7-9 and TRBJ1-4, with D possibly matching TRBD1 (5 bases). The CDR3 loop spans 15 amino acids. From germline, CDR1 is SEHNR and CDR2 FQNEAQ (reference sequence). V dropped 1 base and J dropped 5 bases, with 11 bases sitting between them. In DNA, the CDR3 is TGTGCCAGCAGCTTAGTATTAGGGGAAAATGAAAAACTGTTTTTT. Translating gives CASSLVLGENEKLFF.

The sample holds a few counts of this clonotype. The rearrangement joins TRBV11-1 to TRBJ1-3; D not certain. CDR1 is SGHAT, CDR2 FQDESV, per germline (reference sequence). The CDR3 totals 18 residues. The germline V and J ends were trimmed by 5 bases and 0 bases, with 20 bases remaining between them. The CDR3 bases are TGTGCCAGCAGCGGGGTGAGGGCGGAGCGCCGCTCTGGAAACACCATATATTTT. This sequence encodes CASSGVRAERRSGNTIYF.

This clonotype was counted only a few times. This chain joins TRBV28 and TRBJ2-5; 8 bases are a match to TRBD1. There are 14 residues in the CDR3. Per the germline V gene, CDR1 is MDHEN and CDR2 is SYDVKM. The V and J ends lost 6 bases and 5 bases, in that order; junction bases with no gene match: 8. The CDR3 nucleotides are TGTGCCAGCAGCTGGGACAGGCCCCCCGAGACCCAGTACTTC. This gives the protein CASSWDRPPETQYF.

V gene TRBV7-2 combines with J gene TRBJ2-7; maybe TRBD1 (5 bases). Trimming took 1 base from V and 6 from J, leaving 16 bases between them. Germline CDR1 SGHTA, CDR2 FQGNSA. The CDR3 has 15 residues. CDR3 DNA: TGTGCCAGCAGCTTAGTACCACCAGGGATGGGCGAGCAGTACTTC. Its translation is CASSLVPPGMGEQYF.

This clonotype was detected a few times. The chain links TRBV20-1 to TRBJ2-7; D is undetermined. The CDR3 runs to 11 residues. Germline V gene data show CDR1 as DFQATT and CDR2 as SNEGSKA (reference sequence). V gave up 3 bases and J gave up 6 bases, with 9 bases separating them. The CDR3 spells CSASRNLEQYF. CDR3 nucleotides: TGCAGTGCTAGTCGCAATCTCGAGCAGTACTTC.